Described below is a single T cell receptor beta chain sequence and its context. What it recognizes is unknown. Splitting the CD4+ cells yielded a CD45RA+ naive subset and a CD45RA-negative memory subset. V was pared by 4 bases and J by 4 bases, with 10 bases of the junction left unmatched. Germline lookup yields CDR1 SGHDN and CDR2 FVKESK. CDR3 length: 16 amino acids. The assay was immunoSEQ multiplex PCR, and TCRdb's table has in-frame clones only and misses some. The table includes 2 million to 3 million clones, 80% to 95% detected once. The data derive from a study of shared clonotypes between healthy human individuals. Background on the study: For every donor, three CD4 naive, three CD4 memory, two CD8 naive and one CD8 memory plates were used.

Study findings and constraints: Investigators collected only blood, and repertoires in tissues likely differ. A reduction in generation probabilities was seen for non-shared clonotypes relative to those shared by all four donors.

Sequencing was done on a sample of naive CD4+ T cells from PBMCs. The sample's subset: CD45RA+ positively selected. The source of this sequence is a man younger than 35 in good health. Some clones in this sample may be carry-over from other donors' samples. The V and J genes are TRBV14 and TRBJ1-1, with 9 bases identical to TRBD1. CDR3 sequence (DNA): TGTGCCAGCAGCCCCCCCGGGACAGGGTACGGCACTGAAGCTTTCTTT. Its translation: CASSPPGTGYGTEAFF.